Here is one T cell receptor (beta chain) with its context. The clone's antigen remains unknown. Base-call qualities are not available, and no considerably larger clone is one nucleotide away. V gives up 0 bases and J gives up 0 bases, and the segment between their germline ends measures 12 bases. From the cysteine through the phenylalanine, the CDR3 covers 16 amino acids. Solely the CDR3 DNA is kept, with 48 bases framed from the first base. The germline V gene supplies CDR1 SGHRS and CDR2 YFSETQ. To prepare the library, the immunoSEQ multiplex PCR assay was applied. Rearranged TCR beta chain sequences were amplified using the hsTCRB Kit according to the manufacturer's protocol. Sequencing of TCRB libraries was carried out on an Illumina MiSeq. The original methods were these. The kit vendor's proprietary platform handled demultiplexing, trimming and gene mapping. Held by TCRdb, this immuneACCESS table contains in-frame sequences only and omits some clones. Under half of the omission traces to an unresolved V gene where checked; the cause of the rest is unknown. V, J and clone size are those of that table, while D and trimming were read from the DNA. This sample has 49,000 or so clones in its table, and roughly 78% of those were observed once. About 1.7% of the sample is taken by the ten largest.

The data are from a study of a mutant IDH1 vaccine in newly diagnosed glioma (dated by TCRdb to the early 2020s). With respect to the entire study: Across visits V03 through V10, patients got a total of eight vaccinations, given in weeks 1, 3, 5, 7, 11, 15, 19 and 23. Vaccination began 4-6 weeks after radiotherapy alone, or alongside temozolomide cycles in the chemotherapy-containing groups. Of the roughly 32 treated patients, around 62% were male and about 40% were female, and a mean age of around 40 years was recorded. Prior to enrollment, standard therapy consisting of radiotherapy alone, temozolomide alone, or radiochemotherapy with temozolomide had been administered to patients, with the combination being received by most patients. Peripheral blood was drawn at six visits: V03 (baseline), V05, V07, V10, V12 and V13. Longitudinal TCRB deep sequencing was done for 25 treated patients, wherever samples were available for exploratory analyses. General findings and caveats noted by the study authors: Selection of PBMC samples for TCRB deep sequencing was based on availability. The authors stated that sample limitations prevented analyses of patient blood samples from being reproduced. Across multiple MHC alleles, vaccine-induced immune responses were seen in about 93% of patients. Changes in the top peripheral T cell clonotypes picked up by TCRB sequencing did not appear to be linked to pseudoprogression.

Taken with the paper, the label for time point translates to: week 5, during vaccination. Every vaccine dose consisted of 300 ug of a 20-mer mutant IDH1 peptide in Montanide, administered subcutaneously together with topical imiquimod. The donors had newly diagnosed IDH1-mutant astrocytomas of WHO grade 3 or 4 that showed loss of nuclear ATRX. The samples were drawn from NOA16, a multicentre, single-arm, open-label phase I trial in Germany that tested a mutant IDH1 peptide vaccine in humans for the first time. The DNeasy Blood and Tissue Kit was used to extract genomic DNA from EDTA blood for TCRB sequencing.

The starting material was PBMCs, obtained from a glioma patient whose treatment included an IDH1 peptide vaccine. The TCR sequence derives from a middle-aged woman with glioma. The rearrangement joined TRBV5-1 to TRBJ2-5; the D gene could be either TRBD1 or TRBD2, each agreeing at 6 bases. Read as DNA, the sequence is TGCGCCAGCAGCTTGGGGAGGGGGGAGTACCAAGAGACCCAGTACTTC. The encoded protein is CASSLGRGEYQETQYF.